The source of this TCR beta chain is a study of shared clonotypes between healthy human individuals. Sequencing was performed with immunoSEQ multiplex PCR; in TCRdb, only in-frame clones are kept and a portion is missing. The repertoire holds over a million clones, with about 98% as singletons. The CDR3 length is 15 residues. Trimming removed 5 bases at V and 2 bases at J, with 16 bases between. Germline loops: CDR1 SGHTA, CDR2 FQGNSA. This chain connects TRBV7-2 to TRBJ2-7, with a weak D call TRBD1 (6 bases). The receptor was isolated from a man in his thirties or forties in good health. Sequenced material: naive CD4+ T cells sorted from blood. As for subset: CD45RA+ positively selected. Here the CDR3 DNA reads TGTGCCAGCAGCGAACAGGGTGGGGTGCCCTACGAGCAGTACTTC. Translating it yields CASSEQGGVPYEQYF.